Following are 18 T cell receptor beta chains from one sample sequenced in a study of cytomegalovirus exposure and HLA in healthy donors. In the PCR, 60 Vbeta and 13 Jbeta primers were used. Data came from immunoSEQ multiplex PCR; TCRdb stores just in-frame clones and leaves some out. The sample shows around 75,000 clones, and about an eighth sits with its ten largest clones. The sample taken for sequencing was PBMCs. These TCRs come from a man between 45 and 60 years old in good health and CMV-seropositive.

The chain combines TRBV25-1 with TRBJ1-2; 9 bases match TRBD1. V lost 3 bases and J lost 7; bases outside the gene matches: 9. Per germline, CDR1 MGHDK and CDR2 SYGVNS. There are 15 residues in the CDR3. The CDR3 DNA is TGTGCCAGCAGTGACTCGACAGGGGGAACCCGTGGCTACACCTTC. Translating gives CASSDSTGGTRGYTF.

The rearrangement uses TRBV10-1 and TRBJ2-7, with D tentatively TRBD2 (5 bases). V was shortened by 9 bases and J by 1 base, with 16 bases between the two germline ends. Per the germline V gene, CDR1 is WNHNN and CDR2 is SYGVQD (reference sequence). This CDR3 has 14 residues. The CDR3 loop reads CASKCEGRSYEQYV. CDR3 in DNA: TGCGCCAGTAAATGTGAGGGAAGGTCCTACGAGCAGTACGTC.

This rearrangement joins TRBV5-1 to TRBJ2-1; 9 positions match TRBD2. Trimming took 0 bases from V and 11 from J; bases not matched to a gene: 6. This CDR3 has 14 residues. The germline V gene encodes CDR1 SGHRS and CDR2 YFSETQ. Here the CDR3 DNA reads TGCGCCAGCAGCTTGGAGGGACTAGCAGAGAAGCAGTTCTTC. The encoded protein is CASSLEGLAEKQFF.

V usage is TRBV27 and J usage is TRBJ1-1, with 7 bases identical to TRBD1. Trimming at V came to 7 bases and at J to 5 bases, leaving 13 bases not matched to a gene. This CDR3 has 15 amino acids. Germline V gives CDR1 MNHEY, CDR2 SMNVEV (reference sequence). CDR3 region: CASTPHPGGGTEAFF. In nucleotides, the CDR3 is TGTGCCAGCACCCCGCACCCAGGGGGTGGAACTGAAGCTTTCTTT.

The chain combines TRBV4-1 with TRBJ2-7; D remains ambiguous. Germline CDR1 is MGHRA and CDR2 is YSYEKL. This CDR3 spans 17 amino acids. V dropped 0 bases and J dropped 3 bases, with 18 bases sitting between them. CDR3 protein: CASSQDWAPSSLYEQYF. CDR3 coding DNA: TGCGCCAGCAGCCAAGATTGGGCTCCCTCCTCCCTCTACGAGCAGTACTTC.

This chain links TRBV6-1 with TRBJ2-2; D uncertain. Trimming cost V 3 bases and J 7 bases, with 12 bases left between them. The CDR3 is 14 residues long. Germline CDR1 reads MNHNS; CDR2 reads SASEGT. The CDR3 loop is CASSEGSLSGELFF. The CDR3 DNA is TGTGCCAGCAGTGAGGGCAGCTTGAGCGGGGAGCTGTTTTTT.

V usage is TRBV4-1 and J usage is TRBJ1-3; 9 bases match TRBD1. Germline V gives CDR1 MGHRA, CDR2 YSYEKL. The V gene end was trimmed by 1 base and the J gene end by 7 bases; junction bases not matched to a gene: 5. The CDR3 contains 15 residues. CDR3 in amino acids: CASSQGGTGRNTIYF. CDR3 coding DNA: TGCGCCAGCAGCCAAGGAGGGACAGGGAGGAACACCATATATTTT.

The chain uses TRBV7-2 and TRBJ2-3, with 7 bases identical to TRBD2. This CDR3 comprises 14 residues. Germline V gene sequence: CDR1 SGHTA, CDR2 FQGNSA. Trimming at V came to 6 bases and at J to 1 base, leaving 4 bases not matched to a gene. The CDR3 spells CASRRETGTDTQYF. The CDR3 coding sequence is TGTGCCAGCAGGCGGGAGACTGGCACAGATACGCAGTATTTT. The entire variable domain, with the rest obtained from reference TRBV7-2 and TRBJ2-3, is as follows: GAGVSQSPSNKVTEKGKDVELRCDPISGHTALYWYRQSLGQGLEFLIYFQGNSAPDKSGLPSDRFSAERTGGSVSTLTIQRTQQEDSAVYLCASRRETGTDTQYFGPGTRLTVL.

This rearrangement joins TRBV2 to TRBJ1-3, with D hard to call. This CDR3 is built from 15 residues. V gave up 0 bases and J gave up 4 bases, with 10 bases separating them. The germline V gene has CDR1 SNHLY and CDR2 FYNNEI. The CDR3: CASSEARAGGNTIYF. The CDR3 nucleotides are TGTGCCAGCAGTGAAGCGAGGGCGGGGGGAAACACCATATATTTT.

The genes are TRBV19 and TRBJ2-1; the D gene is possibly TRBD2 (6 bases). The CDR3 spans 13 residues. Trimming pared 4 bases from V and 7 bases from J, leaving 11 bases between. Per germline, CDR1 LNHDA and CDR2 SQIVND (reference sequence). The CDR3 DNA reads TGTGCCAGTAGTACCGGGACTCTGAATGAGCAGTTCTTC. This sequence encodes CASSTGTLNEQFF. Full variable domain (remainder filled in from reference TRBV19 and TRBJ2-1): DGGITQSPKYLFRKEGQNVTLSCEQNLNHDAMYWYRQDPGQGLRLIYYSQIVNDFQKGDIAEGYSVSREKKESFPLTVTSAQKNPTAFYLCASSTGTLNEQFFGPGTRLTVL.

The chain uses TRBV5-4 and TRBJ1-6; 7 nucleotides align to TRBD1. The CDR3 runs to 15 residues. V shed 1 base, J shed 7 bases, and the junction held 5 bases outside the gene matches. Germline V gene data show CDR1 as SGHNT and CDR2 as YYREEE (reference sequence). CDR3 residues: CASSLRDSRNSPLHF. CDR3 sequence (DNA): TGTGCCAGCAGCTTGAGGGACAGCCGGAATTCACCCCTCCACTTT.

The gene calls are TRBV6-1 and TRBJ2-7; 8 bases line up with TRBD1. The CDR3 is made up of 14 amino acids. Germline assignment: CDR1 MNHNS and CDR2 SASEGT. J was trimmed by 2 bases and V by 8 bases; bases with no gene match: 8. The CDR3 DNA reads TGTGCCAGCTTCGGACAGGGAAAAACCTACGAGCAGTACTTC. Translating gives CASFGQGKTYEQYF.

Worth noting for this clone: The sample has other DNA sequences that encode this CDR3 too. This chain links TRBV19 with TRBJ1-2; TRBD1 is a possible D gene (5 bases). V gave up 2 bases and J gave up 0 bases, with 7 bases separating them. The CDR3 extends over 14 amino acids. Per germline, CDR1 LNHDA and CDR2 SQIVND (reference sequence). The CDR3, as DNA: TGTGCCAGTAGTATACAGGGTTCTAACTATGGCTACACCTTC. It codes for CASSIQGSNYGYTF.

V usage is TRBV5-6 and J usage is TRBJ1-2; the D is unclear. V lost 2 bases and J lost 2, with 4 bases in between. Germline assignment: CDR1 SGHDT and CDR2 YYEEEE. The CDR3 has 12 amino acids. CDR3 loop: CASSFINYGYTF. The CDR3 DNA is TGTGCCAGCAGCTTTATAAACTATGGCTACACCTTC.

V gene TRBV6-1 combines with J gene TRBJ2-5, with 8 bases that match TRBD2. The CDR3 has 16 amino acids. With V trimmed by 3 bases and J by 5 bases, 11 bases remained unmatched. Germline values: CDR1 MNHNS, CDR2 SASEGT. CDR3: CASSDELAGRRETQYF. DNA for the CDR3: TGTGCCAGCAGTGATGAGTTAGCGGGGCGTAGGGAGACCCAGTACTTC.

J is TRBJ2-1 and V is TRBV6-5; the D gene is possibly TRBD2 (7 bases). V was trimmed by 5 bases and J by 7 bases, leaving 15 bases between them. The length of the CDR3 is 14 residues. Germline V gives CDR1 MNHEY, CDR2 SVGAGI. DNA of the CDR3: TGTGCCAGCAGTGGCGCGGGGGCCCTTAATGAGCAGTTCTTC. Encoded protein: CASSGAGALNEQFF.

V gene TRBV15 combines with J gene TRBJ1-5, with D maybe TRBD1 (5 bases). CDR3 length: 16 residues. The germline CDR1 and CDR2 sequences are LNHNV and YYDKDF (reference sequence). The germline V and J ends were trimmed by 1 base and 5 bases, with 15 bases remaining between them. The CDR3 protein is CATSRAAARADQPQHF. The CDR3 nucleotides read TGTGCCACCAGCAGAGCGGCGGCCAGGGCCGATCAGCCCCAGCATTTT.

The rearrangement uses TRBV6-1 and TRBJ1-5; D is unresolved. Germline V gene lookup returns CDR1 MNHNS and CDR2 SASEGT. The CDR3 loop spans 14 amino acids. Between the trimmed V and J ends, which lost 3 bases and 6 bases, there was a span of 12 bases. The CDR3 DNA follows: TGTGCCAGCAGTGATGAGGTTCTCAGTCAGCCCCAGCATTTT. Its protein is CASSDEVLSQPQHF.